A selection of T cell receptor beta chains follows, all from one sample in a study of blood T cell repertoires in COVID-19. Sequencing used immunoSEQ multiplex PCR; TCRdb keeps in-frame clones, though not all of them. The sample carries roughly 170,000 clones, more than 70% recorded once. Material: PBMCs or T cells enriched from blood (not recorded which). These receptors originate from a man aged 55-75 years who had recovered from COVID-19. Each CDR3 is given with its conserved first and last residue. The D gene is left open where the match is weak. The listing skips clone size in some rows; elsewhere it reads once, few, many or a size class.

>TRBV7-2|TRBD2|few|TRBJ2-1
CASSSLSGGAYNEQFF
TGTGCCAGCAGCTCCCTGAGCGGGGGGGCCTACAATGAGCAGTTCTTC
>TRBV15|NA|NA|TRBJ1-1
CATSRVSTGHTEAFF
TGTGCCACCAGCAGAGTATCGACAGGACACACTGAAGCTTTCTTT
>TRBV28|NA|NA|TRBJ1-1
CASSLPRTRAFF
TGTGCCAGCAGTTTACCTCGGACACGAGCTTTCTTT
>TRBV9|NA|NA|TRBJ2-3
CASSLSHSGTDTQYF
TGTGCCAGCAGCCTCTCCCACTCCGGCACAGATACGCAGTATTTT
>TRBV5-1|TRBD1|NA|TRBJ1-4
CASSPMGQGNEKLFF
TGCGCCAGCAGCCCAATGGGACAGGGTAATGAAAAACTGTTTTTT
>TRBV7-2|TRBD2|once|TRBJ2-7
CASSLGLAGTYEQYF
TGTGCCAGCAGCTTAGGACTAGCGGGGACCTACGAGCAGTACTTC
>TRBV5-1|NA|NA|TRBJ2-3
CASSLEGRGRTDTQYF
TGCGCCAGCAGCTTGGAGGGGCGGGGGCGCACAGATACGCAGTATTTT
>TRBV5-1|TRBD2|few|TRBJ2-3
CASSSRTSGGIQDTQYF
TGCGCCAGCAGCTCGCGGACTAGCGGGGGGATTCAAGATACGCAGTATTTT
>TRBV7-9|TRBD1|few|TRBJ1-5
CASRADRGQPQHF
TGTGCCAGCAGAGCAGACAGGGGGCAGCCCCAGCATTTT
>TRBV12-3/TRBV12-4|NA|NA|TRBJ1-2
CASSAAENYGYTF
TGTGCCAGCAGTGCCGCGGAAAACTATGGCTACACCTTC
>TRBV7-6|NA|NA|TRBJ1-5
CASSLGVSHNQPQHF
TGTGCCAGCAGCTTAGGCGTGTCGCACAATCAGCCCCAGCATTTT
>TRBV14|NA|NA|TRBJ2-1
CASSTWRDFSSYNEQFF
TGTGCCAGCAGTACATGGAGGGACTTTAGCTCCTACAATGAGCAGTTCTTC
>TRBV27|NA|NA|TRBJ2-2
CASSPRTVPNTGELFF
TGTGCCAGCAGTCCGAGGACAGTCCCGAACACCGGGGAGCTGTTTTTT
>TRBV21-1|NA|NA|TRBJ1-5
CASSKGAGRVNQPQHF
TGTGCCAGCAGCAAAGGCGCAGGGAGGGTAAATCAGCCCCAGCATTTT
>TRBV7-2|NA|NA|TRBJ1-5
CASSLVRGAKQPQHF
TGTGCCAGCAGCTTAGTACGGGGGGCGAAGCAGCCCCAGCATTTT
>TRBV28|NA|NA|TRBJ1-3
CASSPLVGGYSGNTIYF
TGTGCCAGCAGTCCCCTCGTTGGGGGGTACTCTGGAAACACCATATATTTT
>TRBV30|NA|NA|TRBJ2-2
CAWRERGNTGELFF
TGTGCCTGGAGGGAACGGGGGAACACCGGGGAGCTGTTTTTT
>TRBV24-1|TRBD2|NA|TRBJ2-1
CATSTGTSGYNEQFF
TGTGCCACCAGTACCGGGACTAGCGGCTACAATGAGCAGTTCTTC
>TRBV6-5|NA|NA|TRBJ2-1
CASSLEGYEQFF
TGTGCCAGCAGTCTGGAGGGATATGAGCAGTTCTTC
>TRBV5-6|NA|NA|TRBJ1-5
CASSFYSGMSNQPQHF
TGTGCCAGCAGCTTTTACTCGGGAATGAGCAATCAGCCCCAGCATTTT
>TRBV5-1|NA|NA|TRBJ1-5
CASSLGHGREPQHF
TGCGCCAGCAGCCTCGGACACGGGAGGGAGCCCCAGCATTTT
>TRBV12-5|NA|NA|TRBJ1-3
CASGLEGNTIYF
TGTGCTAGTGGTTTAGAGGGAAACACCATATATTTT
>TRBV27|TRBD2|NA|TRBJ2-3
CASSLAGGDGDTQYF
TGTGCCAGCAGCCTAGCGGGGGGAGATGGAGATACGCAGTATTTT
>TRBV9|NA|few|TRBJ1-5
CASSVSGFGQPQHF
TGTGCCAGCAGCGTATCGGGGTTCGGGCAGCCCCAGCATTTT
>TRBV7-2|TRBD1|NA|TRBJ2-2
CASSWAGGTDTGELFF
TGTGCCAGCAGCTGGGCAGGGGGAACGGACACCGGGGAGCTGTTTTTT
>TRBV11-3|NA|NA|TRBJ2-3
CASSRGGTGDTQYF
TGTGCCAGCAGCCGGGGCGGGACGGGAGATACGCAGTATTTT
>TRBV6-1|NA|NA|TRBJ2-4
CASSEADIRNIQYF
TGTGCCAGCAGTGAAGCGGACATTCGCAACATTCAGTACTTC
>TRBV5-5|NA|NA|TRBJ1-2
CASSAERGYGYTF
TGTGCCAGCAGCGCCGAACGGGGGTATGGCTACACCTTC
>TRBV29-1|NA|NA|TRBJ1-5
CSVVTGIPNQPQHF
TGCAGCGTGGTTACAGGAATCCCCAATCAGCCCCAGCATTTT
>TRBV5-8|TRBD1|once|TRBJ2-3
CASSPGTGVADTQYF
TGTGCCAGCAGCCCGGGGACAGGGGTCGCAGATACGCAGTATTTT
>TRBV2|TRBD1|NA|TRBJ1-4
CASSDELGQAKLTTNEKLFF
TGTGCCAGCAGTGACGAGTTGGGACAGGCGAAACTAACAACTAATGAAAAACTGTTTTTT
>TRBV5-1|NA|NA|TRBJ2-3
CATRGGGRETDTQYF
TGCGCCACTCGAGGAGGCGGTCGGGAGACAGATACGCAGTATTTT
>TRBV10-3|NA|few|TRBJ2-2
CAISVARSGEELFF
TGTGCCATCAGTGTAGCACGGTCGGGAGAGGAGCTGTTTTTT
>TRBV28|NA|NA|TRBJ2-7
CASSLSSWGVGEQYF
TGTGCCAGCAGTTTATCGTCATGGGGGGTAGGTGAGCAGTACTTC
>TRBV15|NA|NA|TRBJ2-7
CATSAQLSTLTTYEQYF
TGTGCCACCAGCGCACAACTCTCGACTCTAACCACCTACGAGCAGTACTTC
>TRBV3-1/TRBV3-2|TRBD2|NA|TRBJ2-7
CASSPYLSGSSYEQYF
TGTGCCAGCAGCCCGTACCTTAGCGGGAGCTCCTACGAGCAGTACTTC
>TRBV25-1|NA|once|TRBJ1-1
CASSKQGQNTEAFF
TGTGCCAGCAGTAAGCAGGGGCAGAACACTGAAGCTTTCTTT
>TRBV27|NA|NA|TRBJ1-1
CASSIGGVRSTNTEAFF
TGTGCCAGCAGTATCGGGGGTGTGCGGAGCACGAACACTGAAGCTTTCTTT
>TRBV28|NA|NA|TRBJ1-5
CASSPLIGDQPQHF
TGTGCCAGCAGTCCCCTCATAGGGGATCAGCCCCAGCATTTT
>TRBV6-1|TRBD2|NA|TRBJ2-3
CASSEALAGADTQYF
TGTGCCAGCAGTGAAGCACTAGCGGGAGCAGATACGCAGTATTTT
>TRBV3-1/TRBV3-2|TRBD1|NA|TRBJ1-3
CASSQPGQGSGNTIYF
TGTGCCAGCAGCCAACCGGGACAGGGTAGTGGAAACACCATATATTTT
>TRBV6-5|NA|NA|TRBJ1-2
CASSPDSGYGYTF
TGTGCCAGCAGTCCGGACAGCGGCTATGGCTACACCTTC
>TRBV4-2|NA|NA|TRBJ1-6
CASSRLTGIDSPLHF
TGTGCCAGCAGCCGTCTGACGGGGATTGATTCACCCCTCCACTTT
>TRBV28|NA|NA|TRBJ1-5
CASSLNQPQHF
TGTGCCAGCAGCCTGAATCAGCCCCAGCATTTT
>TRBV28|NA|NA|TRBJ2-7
CASSLSGNFYEQYF
TGTGCCAGCAGTTTGTCAGGGAACTTCTACGAGCAGTACTTC
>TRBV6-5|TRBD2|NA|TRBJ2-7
CASSLAGTYAEQYF
TGTGCCAGCAGTTTAGCGGGTACCTATGCGGAGCAGTACTTC
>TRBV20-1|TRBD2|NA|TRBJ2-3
CSASAISAGGRDTQYF
TGCAGTGCTAGTGCCATTAGCGCGGGAGGGCGAGATACGCAGTATTTT
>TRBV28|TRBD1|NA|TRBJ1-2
CASSQTGTDGYTF
TGTGCCAGCAGTCAGACAGGGACGGACGGCTACACCTTC
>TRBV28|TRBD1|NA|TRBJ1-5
CASRPSGTGWSSNQPQHF
TGTGCCAGCAGACCATCCGGGACAGGGTGGAGTAGCAATCAGCCCCAGCATTTT